This T cell receptor (beta chain) originates from a study of blood T cell repertoires in COVID-19. On the study more broadly: COVID-19 samples, acute and convalescent, were from the United States, Italy and Spain. The cDNA or gDNA used as material had been derived from T cells, B-cell-depleted T cells, or PBMCs.

V shed 3 bases, J shed 0 bases, and the junction held 10 bases outside the gene matches. The CDR3 has 18 residues. The germline CDR1 and CDR2 sequences are KGHSH and LQKENI. Per the original data handling: The authors estimated nucleated cell counts from reference gene primer amplification. TCRdb keeps only in-frame clones here, not all; method: immunoSEQ multiplex PCR. D and trimming were read from the DNA, whereas the V and J calls and clone size are those reported in that table. The repertoire holds approximately 85,000 clones, with 90% as singletons. The chain uses TRBV18 and TRBJ2-2; TRBD1 aligns across 7 bases. Material for sequencing was peripheral blood. The sequence derives from an elderly woman with active or convalescent COVID-19. The CDR3 nucleotides are TGTGCCAGCTCACCCTACCAACTCCAGGGGGCGAACACCGGGGAGCTGTTTTTT. Its translation: CASSPYQLQGANTGELFF. Full variable domain (missing parts from reference TRBV18 and TRBJ2-2): NAGVMQNPRHLVRRRGQEARLRCSPMKGHSHVYWYRQLPEEGLKFMVYLQKENIIDESGMPKERFSAEFPKEGPSILRIQQVVRGDSAAYFCASSPYQLQGANTGELFFGEGSRLTVL.